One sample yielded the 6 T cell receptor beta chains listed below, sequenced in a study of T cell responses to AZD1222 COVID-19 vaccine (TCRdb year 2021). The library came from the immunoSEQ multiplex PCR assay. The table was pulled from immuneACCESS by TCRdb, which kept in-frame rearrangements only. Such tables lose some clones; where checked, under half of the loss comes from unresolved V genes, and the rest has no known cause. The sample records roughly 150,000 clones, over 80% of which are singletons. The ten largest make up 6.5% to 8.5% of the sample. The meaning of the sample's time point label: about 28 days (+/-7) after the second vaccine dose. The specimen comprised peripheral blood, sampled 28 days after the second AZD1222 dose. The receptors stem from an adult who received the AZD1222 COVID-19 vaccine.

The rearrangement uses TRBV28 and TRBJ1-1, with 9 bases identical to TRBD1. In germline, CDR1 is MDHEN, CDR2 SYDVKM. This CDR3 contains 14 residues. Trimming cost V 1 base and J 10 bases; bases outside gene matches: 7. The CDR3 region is CASSLSGTGLRAFF. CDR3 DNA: TGTGCCAGCAGTTTATCCGGGACAGGGCTCCGAGCTTTCTTT.

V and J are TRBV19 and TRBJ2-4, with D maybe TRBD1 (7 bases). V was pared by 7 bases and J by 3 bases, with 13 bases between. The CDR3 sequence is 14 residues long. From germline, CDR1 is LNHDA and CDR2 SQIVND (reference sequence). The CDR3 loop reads CASTAGGGKNIQYF. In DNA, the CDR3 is TGTGCCAGTACTGCAGGGGGAGGCAAAAACATTCAGTACTTC. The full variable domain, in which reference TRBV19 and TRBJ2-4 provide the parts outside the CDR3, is DGGITQSPKYLFRKEGQNVTLSCEQNLNHDAMYWYRQDPGQGLRLIYYSQIVNDFQKGDIAEGYSVSREKKESFPLTVTSAQKNPTAFYLCASTAGGGKNIQYFGAGTRLSVL.

Written as DNA, the CDR3 is TGCGCCAGCAGAGAGGGGGGTCGAGAGACCCAGTACTTC. This translates into CASREGGRETQYF. V is TRBV10-1 and J is TRBJ2-5; D possibly matches TRBD1 or TRBD2 (6 bases each). Germline CDR1 is WNHNN and CDR2 is SYGVQD (reference sequence). V lost 6 bases and J lost 4, with 12 bases in between. This CDR3 is 13 amino acids long.

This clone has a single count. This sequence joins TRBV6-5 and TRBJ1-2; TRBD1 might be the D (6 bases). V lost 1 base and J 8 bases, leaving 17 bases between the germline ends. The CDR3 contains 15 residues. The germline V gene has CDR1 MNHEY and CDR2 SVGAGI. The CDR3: CASSYLVQQGYGYTF. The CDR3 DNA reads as TGTGCCAGCAGTTACTTGGTCCAACAGGGCTACGGCTACACCTTC.

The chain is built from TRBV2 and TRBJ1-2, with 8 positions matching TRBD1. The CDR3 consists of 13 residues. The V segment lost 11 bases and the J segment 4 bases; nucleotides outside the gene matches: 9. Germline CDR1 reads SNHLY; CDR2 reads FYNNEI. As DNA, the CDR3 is TGTGCCCGCCAATTCCAGGGGGCCTATGGCTACACCTTC. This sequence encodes CARQFQGAYGYTF.

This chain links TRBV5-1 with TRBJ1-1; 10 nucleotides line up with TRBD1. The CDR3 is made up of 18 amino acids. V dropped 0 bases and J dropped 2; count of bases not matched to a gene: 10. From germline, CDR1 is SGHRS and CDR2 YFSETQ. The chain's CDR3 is CASSLVLGTGESNTEAFF. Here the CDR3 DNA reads TGCGCCAGCAGCTTGGTTCTCGGGACAGGGGAGAGCAACACTGAAGCTTTCTTT.